This TCR beta chain was captured in a study of early T cells in non-severe SARS-CoV-2 infection. MiXCR, run by TCRdb on the 5' RACE reads, gives a single entry per CDR3 protein. The data contain roughly 54,000 distinct CDR3 sequences, about 7.7% of them seen just once; the ten biggest clones take up about 10%. In this sample, this clonotype turned up many times. Germline assignment: CDR1 SGHVS and CDR2 FQNEAQ. V was pared by 5 bases and J by 4 bases, with 7 bases of the junction left unmatched. The CDR3 sequence is 16 residues long. The sample consisted of whole blood, taken at baseline. This TCR was sampled from an adult who was a healthcare worker with PCR-confirmed SARS-CoV-2 infection or an uninfected control (not recorded which). The chain recombines TRBV7-8 with TRBJ2-3; 12 bases fit TRBD2. CDR3 in DNA: TGTGCCAGCAGCCTCCGGACTAGCGGGATGGCAGATACGCAGTATTTT. Its translation is CASSLRTSGMADTQYF.